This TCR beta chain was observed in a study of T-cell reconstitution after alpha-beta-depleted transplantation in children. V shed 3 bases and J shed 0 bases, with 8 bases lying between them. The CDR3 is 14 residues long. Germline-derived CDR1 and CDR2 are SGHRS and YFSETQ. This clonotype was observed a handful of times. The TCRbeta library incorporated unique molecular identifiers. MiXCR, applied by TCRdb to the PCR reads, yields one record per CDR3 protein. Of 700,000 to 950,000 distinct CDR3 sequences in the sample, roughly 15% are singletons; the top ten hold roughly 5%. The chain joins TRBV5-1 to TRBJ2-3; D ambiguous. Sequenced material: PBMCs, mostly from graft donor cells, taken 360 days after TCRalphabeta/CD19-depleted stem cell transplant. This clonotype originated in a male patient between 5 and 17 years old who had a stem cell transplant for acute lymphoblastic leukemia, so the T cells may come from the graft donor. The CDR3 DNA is TGCGCCAGCAGCTACATATCTAGCACAGATACGCAGTATTTT. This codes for CASSYISSTDTQYF.